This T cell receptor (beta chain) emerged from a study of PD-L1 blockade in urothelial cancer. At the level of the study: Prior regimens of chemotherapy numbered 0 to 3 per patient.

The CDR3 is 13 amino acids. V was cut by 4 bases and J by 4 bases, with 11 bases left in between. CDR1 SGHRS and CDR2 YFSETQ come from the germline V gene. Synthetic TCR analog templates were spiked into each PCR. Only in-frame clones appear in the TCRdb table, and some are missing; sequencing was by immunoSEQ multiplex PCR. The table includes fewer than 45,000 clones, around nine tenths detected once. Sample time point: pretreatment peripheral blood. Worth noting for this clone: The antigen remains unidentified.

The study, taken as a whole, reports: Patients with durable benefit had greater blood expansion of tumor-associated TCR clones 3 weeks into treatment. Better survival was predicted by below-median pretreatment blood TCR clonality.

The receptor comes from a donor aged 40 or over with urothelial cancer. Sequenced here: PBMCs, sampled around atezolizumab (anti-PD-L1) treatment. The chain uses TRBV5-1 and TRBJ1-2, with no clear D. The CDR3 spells CASSPTDRYGYTF. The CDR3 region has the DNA TGCGCCAGCAGCCCAACAGATCGCTATGGCTACACCTTC.